The clone carrying this T cell receptor (beta chain) has more than one count but fewer than ten. The antigen is not known. This sample stems from a study of regulatory T cells in long-lasting Graves disease. Trimming cost V 6 bases and J 3 bases; bases outside gene matches: 4. This CDR3 is 15 amino acids long. Germline CDR1 and CDR2: MNHNS and SASEGT. Arm-PCR of CDR3 regions and iRepertoire HTBI primers were the basis on which TCR beta libraries were built. One entry per CDR3 protein, called by TCRdb with MiXCR from the multiplex PCR reads. The table has some 500,000 distinct CDR3 sequences, approximately 13% seen once. Whole-study findings and limits: The study found TRBV28, TRBJ1-2 and TRBJ2-5 favored in persistent disease.

Noted time point: newly diagnosed GD, antithyroid drugs for less than 3 months. From PBMCs, RNA was extracted and then used to make the TCR library. In addition, the sample was reused for a study of T cells in Graves' hyperthyroidism and ophthalmopathy. That source adds: Uncontrolled infection, other autoimmune disease, pregnancy or lactation disqualified patients from enrolment. TCR CDR3 underwent first-round RT-PCR with the HTBI primer set.

The chain employs TRBV6-1 and TRBJ2-7; 14 bases line up with TRBD2. This specimen consisted of peripheral blood mononuclear cells (PBMCs), obtained at new diagnosis, from a patient treated with antithyroid drugs. The TCR was taken from a young man with Graves disease. DNA of the CDR3: TGTGCCAGCAGGAGGACTAGCGGGGGGTACTACGAGCAGTACTTC. Translating it yields CASRRTSGGYYEQYF.